Below are 21 T cell receptor beta chains sequenced from a single sample in a study of blood T cell repertoires in COVID-19. Using immunoSEQ multiplex PCR, the repertoire was profiled, and TCRdb retains in-frame clones only, with some absent. Among tens of thousands of clones listed, over 80% were seen once. Sequencing input: peripheral blood. Receptor source: a man over 45 with active COVID-19.

In the case of this clone: This CDR3 fails to terminate in the conserved phenylalanine or tryptophan, so it likely reflects a read error. No DNA is shown, since the ends of the CDR3 on it are uncertain; the CDR3 is the one TCRdb lists. The chain links TRBV2 to TRBJ2-7; the table's D call, TRBD1, was not checked against the DNA. The CDR3 sequence runs 12 residues, both termini included. Germline V gives CDR1 SNHLY, CDR2 FYNNEI. CDR3 residues: CASSADRGLLGL.

This chain connects TRBV30 to TRBJ1-2; 12 bases line up with TRBD1. The CDR3 is 15 residues long. The trim removed 2 bases at V and 5 bases at J, leaving 6 bases unmatched. Per the germline V gene, CDR1 is GTSNPN and CDR2 is SVGIG (reference sequence). CDR3 sequence (DNA): TGTGCCTGGAGTACCCGGGACAGGGGGCGTTATGGCTACACCTTC. This gives the protein CAWSTRDRGRYGYTF. The full variable domain, completed using reference TRBV30 and TRBJ1-2, is SQTIHQWPATLVQPVGSPLSLECTVEGTSNPNLYWYRQAAGRGLQLLFYSVGIGQISSEVPQNLSASRPQDRQFILSSKKLLLSDSGFYLCAWSTRDRGRYGYTFGSGTRLTVV.

The chain employs TRBV13 and TRBJ2-3; TRBD2 agrees at 7 bases. Germline-derived CDR1 and CDR2 are PRHDT and FYEKMQ (reference sequence). Unmatched junction bases numbered 5, after V lost 7 bases and J lost 4 bases. There are 13 residues in the CDR3. The CDR3 is CASILREADTQYF. DNA of the CDR3: TGTGCCAGCATCCTCCGGGAGGCAGATACGCAGTATTTT.

V is TRBV5-6 and J is TRBJ1-6; 7 bases agree with TRBD1. Germline trimming cut 3 bases from V and 3 bases from J; bases unmatched to any gene: 6. Germline V gene sequence: CDR1 SGHDT, CDR2 YYEEEE. The CDR3 sequence is 16 residues long. CDR3 sequence: CASSSNRGGYNSPLHF. The CDR3 DNA reads TGTGCCAGCAGCTCGAACAGGGGAGGCTATAATTCACCCCTCCACTTT.

V gene TRBV7-9 combines with J gene TRBJ2-1, with no clear D. Germline CDR1 SEHNR, CDR2 FQNEAQ (reference sequence). CDR3 size: 15 residues. V was shortened by 3 bases and J by 2 bases, with 11 bases between the two germline ends. In DNA form, the CDR3 reads TGTGCCAGCAGCTTTGACAAATCTACCTACAATGAGCAGTTCTTC. This encodes CASSFDKSTYNEQFF. Combining the CDR3 with reference TRBV7-9 and TRBJ2-1 gives the whole variable domain DTGVSQNPRHKITKRGQNVTFRCDPISEHNRLYWYRQTLGQGPEFLTYFQNEAQLEKSRLLSDRFSAERPKGSFSTLEIQRTEQGDSAMYLCASSFDKSTYNEQFFGPGTRLTVL.

The genes are TRBV11-3 and TRBJ2-3, with D possibly TRBD1 on 7 matching bases. This CDR3 is 14 amino acids long. Trimming cost V 5 bases and J 8 bases, with 17 bases left between them. The V gene's germline CDR1 is SGHNT and CDR2 YENEEA. CDR3 DNA: TGTGCCAGCAGCCCCAAGGGGGCGGGGTCTACGCAGTATTTT. This translates into CASSPKGAGSTQYF. Variable domain in full (rest from reference TRBV11-3 and TRBJ2-3): EAGVVQSPRYKIIEKKQPVAFWCNPISGHNTLYWYLQNLGQGPELLIRYENEEAVDDSQLPKDRFSAERLKGVDSTLKIQPAELGDSAVYLCASSPKGAGSTQYFGPGTRLTVL.

This rearrangement joins TRBV27 to TRBJ2-2; D may be TRBD2 (7 bases). Trimming removed 7 bases at V and 4 bases at J, with 13 bases between. This CDR3 contains 14 residues. Per germline, CDR1 MNHEY and CDR2 SMNVEV (reference sequence). The CDR3 loop is CASTKGGATGELFF. In DNA form, the CDR3 reads TGTGCCAGCACCAAAGGGGGGGCCACCGGGGAGCTGTTTTTT.

The chain uses TRBV19 and TRBJ1-2; D unresolved. Trimming removed 10 bases at V and 1 base at J, with 22 bases between. Germline CDR1 and CDR2: LNHDA and SQIVND (reference sequence). The CDR3 loop spans 16 amino acids. In DNA, the CDR3 is TGTGCCACTAGGAAATTTCCCGGTGGTAGTAACTATGGCTACACCTTC. It is translated as CATRKFPGGSNYGYTF.

The chain combines TRBV18 with TRBJ2-7; possible D gene TRBD1, 6 bases. The germline V and J ends were trimmed by 3 bases and 0 bases, with 9 bases remaining between them. Germline CDR1 KGHSH, CDR2 LQKENI. This CDR3 has 14 residues. CDR3 loop: CASSPAGASYEQYF. The CDR3 region has the DNA TGTGCCAGCTCACCGGCAGGGGCCTCCTACGAGCAGTACTTC.

J is TRBJ2-7 and V is TRBV27; 9 positions match TRBD2. The CDR3 is made up of 16 amino acids. J lost 3 bases, V lost 1 base, and 7 bases had no gene match. In germline, CDR1 is MNHEY, CDR2 SMNVEV (reference sequence). Here the CDR3 DNA reads TGTGCCAGCAGTTTATTGGGCGGGAGGGCCATCTACGAGCAGTACTTC. Its protein is CASSLLGGRAIYEQYF.

The chain employs TRBV9 and TRBJ2-2; 8 bases match TRBD2. Germline V lookup: CDR1 SGDLS, CDR2 YYNGEE. Trimming took 3 bases from V and 8 from J; bases not matched to a gene: 9. The CDR3 spans 15 residues. CDR3 sequence (DNA): TGTGCCAGCAGCGGACACGTAGCGGGATGGGGGGAGCTGTTTTTT. Translating gives CASSGHVAGWGELFF.

The chain recombines TRBV5-1 with TRBJ1-2; possible D gene TRBD1, 5 bases. V was cut by 0 bases and J by 8 bases, with 14 bases left in between. The CDR3 totals 14 residues. Looked up from germline, CDR1 is SGHRS and CDR2 is YFSETQ. CDR3 nucleotide sequence: TGCGCCAGCAGCTTGGGACAGAGAAACAACGGCTACACCTTC. It is translated as CASSLGQRNNGYTF.

V usage is TRBV4-2 and J usage is TRBJ2-7; possibly TRBD2 for D (6 bases). Deletions cut 0 bases from V and 2 bases from J, with 14 bases between. Germline CDR1 is LGHNA and CDR2 is YNFKEQ. The CDR3 is 16 residues long. CDR3 loop: CASSQDGGERAYEQYF. CDR3 bases: TGTGCCAGCAGCCAAGATGGCGGGGAGCGCGCCTACGAGCAGTACTTC.

The chain combines TRBV24-1 with TRBJ1-1; possible D gene TRBD1, 5 bases. Trimming removed 3 bases from V and 8 bases from J, with 12 bases in between. This CDR3 has 13 amino acids. Per the germline V gene, CDR1 is KGHDR and CDR2 is SFDVKD. For the CDR3, the DNA is TGTGCCACCAGTGATCCTGACAGTGTCGAAGCTTTCTTT. Translating it yields CATSDPDSVEAFF.

The chain uses TRBV7-3 and TRBJ2-5; 13 bases fit TRBD2. The germline V gene has CDR1 SGHTA and CDR2 FQGTGA. CDR3 length equals 17 residues. The V and J ends lost 2 bases and 5 bases, in that order; junction bases with no gene match: 8. CDR3 sequence: CASSLGGLAGDRETQYF. In DNA form, the CDR3 reads TGTGCCAGCAGCTTAGGAGGACTAGCGGGAGATAGGGAGACCCAGTACTTC.

The chain is built from TRBV18 and TRBJ2-1, with TRBD2 matching 10 bases. Trimming at V came to 6 bases and at J to 9 bases, leaving 11 bases not matched to a gene. Germline assignment: CDR1 KGHSH and CDR2 LQKENI. This CDR3 is built from 15 residues. The CDR3 loop reads CASSRSTSGEGEQFF. In DNA, the CDR3 is TGTGCCAGCTCCCGGAGCACTAGCGGGGAAGGTGAGCAGTTCTTC.

The chain has TRBV10-3 and TRBJ2-2; TRBD1 aligns across 11 bases. V was pared by 6 bases and J by 3 bases, with 3 bases of the junction left unmatched. The CDR3 sequence is 15 residues long. Germline-derived CDR1 and CDR2 are ENHRY and SYGVKD. In nucleotides, the CDR3 is TGTGCCATCAGACGGACAGGGGGCGACACCGGGGAGCTGTTTTTT. It translates to CAIRRTGGDTGELFF.

The rearrangement uses TRBV5-1 and TRBJ2-1; the match to TRBD2 covers 8 bases. The CDR3 extends over 15 amino acids. Germline loops: CDR1 SGHRS, CDR2 YFSETQ. V dropped 0 bases and J dropped 1; count of bases not matched to a gene: 0. CDR3: CASSLGGRSYNEQFF. As DNA, the CDR3 is TGCGCCAGCAGCTTGGGCGGGAGGTCCTACAATGAGCAGTTCTTC.

This sequence joins TRBV3-1 (or the pseudogene TRBV3-2) and TRBJ2-3; D possibly corresponds to TRBD2 (5 bases). V lost 4 bases and J 1 base, leaving 9 bases between the germline ends. CDR1 and CDR2 from the germline V gene are LGHDT and YNNKEL (reference sequence). The CDR3 totals 14 residues. This CDR3 reads CASSPGVGTDTQYF. For the CDR3, the DNA is TGTGCCAGCAGCCCCGGGGTCGGCACAGATACGCAGTATTTT.

In its sample, this clone was seen a few times. V usage is TRBV7-6 and J usage is TRBJ2-1; 8 bases match TRBD2. The CDR3 is 16 amino acids. J gave up 9 bases and V 1 base, and 11 bases lay outside the gene matches. Germline-derived CDR1 and CDR2 are SGHVS and FNYEAQ. CDR3 residues: CASSLGFAGGRVEQFF. The DNA of the CDR3 is TGTGCCAGCAGCTTAGGCTTTGCGGGAGGAAGGGTTGAGCAGTTCTTC.

V gene TRBV10-2 combines with J gene TRBJ1-3, with D perhaps TRBD1 (6 bases). CDR1 is WSHSY and CDR2 is SAAADI in the germline V gene. The V gene lost 6 bases and the J gene lost 2 bases, with 11 bases spanning the gap. CDR3 length equals 14 residues. CDR3 loop: CASREQGAGNTIYF. CDR3 coding DNA: TGCGCCAGCAGGGAACAGGGAGCTGGAAACACCATATATTTT.